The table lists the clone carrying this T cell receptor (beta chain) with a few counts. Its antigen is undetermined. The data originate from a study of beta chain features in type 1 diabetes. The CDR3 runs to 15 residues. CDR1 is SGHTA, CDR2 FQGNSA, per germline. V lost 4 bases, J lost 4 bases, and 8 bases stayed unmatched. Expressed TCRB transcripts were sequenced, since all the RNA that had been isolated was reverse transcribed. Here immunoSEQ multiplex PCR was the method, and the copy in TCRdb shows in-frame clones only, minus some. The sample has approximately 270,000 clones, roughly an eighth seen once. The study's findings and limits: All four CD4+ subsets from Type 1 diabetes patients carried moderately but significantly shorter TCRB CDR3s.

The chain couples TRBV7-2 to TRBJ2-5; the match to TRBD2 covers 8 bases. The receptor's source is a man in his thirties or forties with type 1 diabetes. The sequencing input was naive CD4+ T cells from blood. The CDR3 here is CASSSMGLVRETQYF. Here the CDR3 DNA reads TGTGCCAGCAGCTCCATGGGACTAGTGCGAGAGACCCAGTACTTC.